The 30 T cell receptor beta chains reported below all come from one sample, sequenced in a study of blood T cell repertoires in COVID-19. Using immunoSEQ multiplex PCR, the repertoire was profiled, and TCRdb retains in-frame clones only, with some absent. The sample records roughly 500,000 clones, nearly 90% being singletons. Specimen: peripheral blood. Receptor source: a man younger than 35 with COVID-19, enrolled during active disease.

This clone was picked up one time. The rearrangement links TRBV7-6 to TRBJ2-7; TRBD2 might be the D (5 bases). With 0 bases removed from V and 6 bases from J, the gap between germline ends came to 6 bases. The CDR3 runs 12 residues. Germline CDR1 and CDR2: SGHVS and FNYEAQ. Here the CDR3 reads CASSLAGGEQYF. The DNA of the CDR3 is TGTGCCAGCAGCTTAGCCGGAGGCGAGCAGTACTTC. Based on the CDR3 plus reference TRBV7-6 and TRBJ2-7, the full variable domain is GAGVSQSPRYKVTKRGQDVALRCDPISGHVSLYWYRQALGQGPEFLTYFNYEAQQDKSGLPNDRFSAERPEGSISTLTIQRTEQRDSAMYRCASSLAGGEQYFGPGTRLTVT.

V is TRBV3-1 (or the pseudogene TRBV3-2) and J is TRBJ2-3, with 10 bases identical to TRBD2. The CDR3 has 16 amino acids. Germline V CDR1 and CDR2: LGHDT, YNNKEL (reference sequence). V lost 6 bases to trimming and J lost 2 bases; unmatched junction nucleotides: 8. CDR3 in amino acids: CASSPALAGVTDTQYF. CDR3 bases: TGTGCCAGCAGTCCCGCTCTAGCGGGGGTCACAGATACGCAGTATTTT.

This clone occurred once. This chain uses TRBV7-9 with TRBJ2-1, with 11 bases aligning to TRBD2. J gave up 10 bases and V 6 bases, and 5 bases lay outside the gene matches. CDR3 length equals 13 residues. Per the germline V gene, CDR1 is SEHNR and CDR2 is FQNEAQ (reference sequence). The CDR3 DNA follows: TGTGCCAGCAGGGGACTAGCGGTGGGGGAGCAGTTCTTC. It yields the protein CASRGLAVGEQFF. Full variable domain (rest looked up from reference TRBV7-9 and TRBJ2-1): DTGVSQNPRHKITKRGQNVTFRCDPISEHNRLYWYRQTLGQGPEFLTYFQNEAQLEKSRLLSDRFSAERPKGSFSTLEIQRTEQGDSAMYLCASRGLAVGEQFFGPGTRLTVL.

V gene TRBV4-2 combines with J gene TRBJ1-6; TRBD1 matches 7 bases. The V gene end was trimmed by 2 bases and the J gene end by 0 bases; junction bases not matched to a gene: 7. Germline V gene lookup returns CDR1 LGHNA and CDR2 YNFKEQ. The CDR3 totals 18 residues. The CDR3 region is CASSQPGQSNSYNSPLHF. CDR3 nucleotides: TGTGCCAGCAGCCAACCGGGACAGTCAAACTCCTATAATTCACCCCTCCACTTT.

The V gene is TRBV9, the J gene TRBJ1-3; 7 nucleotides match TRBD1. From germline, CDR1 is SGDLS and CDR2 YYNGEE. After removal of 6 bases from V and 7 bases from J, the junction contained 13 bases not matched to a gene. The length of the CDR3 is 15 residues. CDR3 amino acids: CASNRQGEPANTIYF. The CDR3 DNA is TGTGCCAGCAACAGACAGGGAGAACCTGCTAACACCATATATTTT. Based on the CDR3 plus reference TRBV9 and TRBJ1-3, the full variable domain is DSGVTQTPKHLITATGQRVTLRCSPRSGDLSVYWYQQSLDQGLQFLIQYYNGEERAKGNILERFSAQQFPDLHSELNLSSLELGDSALYFCASNRQGEPANTIYFGEGSWLTVV.

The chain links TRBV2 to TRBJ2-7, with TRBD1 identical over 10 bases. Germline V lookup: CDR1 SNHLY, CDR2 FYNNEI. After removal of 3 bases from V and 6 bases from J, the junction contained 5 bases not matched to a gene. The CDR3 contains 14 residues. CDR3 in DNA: TGTGCCAGCAGTGATGACAGGGGGCTGGGCGAGCAGTACTTC. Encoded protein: CASSDDRGLGEQYF.

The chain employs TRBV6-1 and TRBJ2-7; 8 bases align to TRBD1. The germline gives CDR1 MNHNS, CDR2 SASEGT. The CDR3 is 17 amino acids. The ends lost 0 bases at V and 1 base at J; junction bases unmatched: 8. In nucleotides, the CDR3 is TGTGCCAGCAGTGAAGCGCTCGGGGACAGGCGATCCTACGAGCAGTACTTC. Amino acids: CASSEALGDRRSYEQYF.

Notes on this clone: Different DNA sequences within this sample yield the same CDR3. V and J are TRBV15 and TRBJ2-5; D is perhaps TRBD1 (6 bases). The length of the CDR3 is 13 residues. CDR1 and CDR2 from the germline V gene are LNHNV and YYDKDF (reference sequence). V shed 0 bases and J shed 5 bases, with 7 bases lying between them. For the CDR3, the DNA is TGTGCCACCAGCAGAGATAGGGGGGAGACCCAGTACTTC. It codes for CATSRDRGETQYF.

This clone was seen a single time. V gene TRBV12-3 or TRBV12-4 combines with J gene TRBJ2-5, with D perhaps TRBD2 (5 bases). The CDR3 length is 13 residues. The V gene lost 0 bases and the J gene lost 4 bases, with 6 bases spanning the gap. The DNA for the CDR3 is TGTGCCAGCAGTTTAGCCGAGGGAGAGACCCAGTACTTC. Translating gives CASSLAEGETQYF.

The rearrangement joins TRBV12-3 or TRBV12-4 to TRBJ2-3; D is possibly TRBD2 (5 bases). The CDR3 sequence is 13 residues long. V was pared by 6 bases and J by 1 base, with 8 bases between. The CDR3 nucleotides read TGTGCCAGCAGCCTGGAGGGCACAGATACGCAGTATTTT. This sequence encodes CASSLEGTDTQYF.

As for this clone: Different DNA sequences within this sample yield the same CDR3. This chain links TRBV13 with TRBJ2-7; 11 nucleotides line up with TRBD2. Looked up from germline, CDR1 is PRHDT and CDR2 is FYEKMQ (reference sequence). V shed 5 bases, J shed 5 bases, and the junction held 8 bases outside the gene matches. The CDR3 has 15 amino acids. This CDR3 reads CASSLRLAGLDEQYF. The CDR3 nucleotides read TGTGCCAGCAGCCTGCGACTAGCGGGGTTGGACGAGCAGTACTTC.

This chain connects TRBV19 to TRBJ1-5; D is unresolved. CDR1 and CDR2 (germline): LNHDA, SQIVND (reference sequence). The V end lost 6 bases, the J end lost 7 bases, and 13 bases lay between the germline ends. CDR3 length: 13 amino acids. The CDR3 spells CASSSGVWQPQHF. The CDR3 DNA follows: TGTGCCAGTAGCTCCGGGGTATGGCAGCCCCAGCATTTT.

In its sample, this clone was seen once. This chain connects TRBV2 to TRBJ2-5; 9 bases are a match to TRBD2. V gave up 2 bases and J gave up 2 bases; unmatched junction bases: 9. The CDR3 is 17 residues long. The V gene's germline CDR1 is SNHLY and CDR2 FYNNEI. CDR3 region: CASSERGMGLAQETQYF. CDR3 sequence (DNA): TGTGCCAGCAGTGAAAGAGGGATGGGACTAGCACAAGAGACCCAGTACTTC.

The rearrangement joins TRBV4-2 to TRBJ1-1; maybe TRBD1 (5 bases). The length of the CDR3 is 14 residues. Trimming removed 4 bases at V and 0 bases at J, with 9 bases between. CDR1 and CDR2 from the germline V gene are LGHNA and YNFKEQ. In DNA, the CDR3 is TGTGCCAGCAGCCTTGGGGGGATGAACACTGAAGCTTTCTTT. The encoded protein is CASSLGGMNTEAFF.

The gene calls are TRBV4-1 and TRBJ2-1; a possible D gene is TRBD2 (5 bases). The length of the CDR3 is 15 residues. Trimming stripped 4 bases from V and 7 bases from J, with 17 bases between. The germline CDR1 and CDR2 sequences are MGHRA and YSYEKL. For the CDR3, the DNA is TGCGCCAGCAGCCTCATCGGACTCTCCCCAAATGAGCAGTTCTTC. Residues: CASSLIGLSPNEQFF.

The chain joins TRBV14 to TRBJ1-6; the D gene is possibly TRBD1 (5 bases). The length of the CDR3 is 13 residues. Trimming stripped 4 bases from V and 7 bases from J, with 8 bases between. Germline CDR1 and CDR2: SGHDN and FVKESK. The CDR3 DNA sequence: TGTGCCAGCAGCCGTTACAGGAATTCACCCCTCCACTTT. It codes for CASSRYRNSPLHF. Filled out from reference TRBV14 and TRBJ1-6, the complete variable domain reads EAGVTQFPSHSVIEKGQTVTLRCDPISGHDNLYWYRRVMGKEIKFLLHFVKESKQDESGMPNNRFLAERTGGTYSTLKVQPAELEDSGVYFCASSRYRNSPLHFGNGTRLTVT.

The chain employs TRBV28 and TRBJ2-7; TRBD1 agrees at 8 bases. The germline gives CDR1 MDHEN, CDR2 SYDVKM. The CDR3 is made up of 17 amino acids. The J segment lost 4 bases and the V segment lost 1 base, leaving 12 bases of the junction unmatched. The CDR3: CASSLSSRTGFGYEQYF. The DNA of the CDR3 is TGTGCCAGCAGTTTATCATCCCGGACAGGGTTCGGTTACGAGCAGTACTTC.

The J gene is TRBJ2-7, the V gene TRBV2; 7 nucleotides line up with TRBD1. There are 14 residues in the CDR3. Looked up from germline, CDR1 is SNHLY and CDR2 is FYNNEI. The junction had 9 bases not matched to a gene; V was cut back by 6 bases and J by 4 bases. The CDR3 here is CASRRQGLGYEQYF. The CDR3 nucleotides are TGTGCCAGCAGGAGACAGGGATTGGGGTACGAGCAGTACTTC.

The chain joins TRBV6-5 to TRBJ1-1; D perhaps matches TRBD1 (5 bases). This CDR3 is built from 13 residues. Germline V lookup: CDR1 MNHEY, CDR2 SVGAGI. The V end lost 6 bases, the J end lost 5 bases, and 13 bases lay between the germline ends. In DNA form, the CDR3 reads TGTGCCAGCAGGCCCAGGGTGCGTACTGAAGCTTTCTTT. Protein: CASRPRVRTEAFF.

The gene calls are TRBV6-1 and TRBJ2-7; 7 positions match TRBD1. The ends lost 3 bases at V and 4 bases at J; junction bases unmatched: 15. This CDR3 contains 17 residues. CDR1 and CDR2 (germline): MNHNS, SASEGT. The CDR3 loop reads CASSESRVQGVSYEQYF. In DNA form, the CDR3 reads TGTGCCAGCAGTGAGTCTAGGGTCCAGGGGGTCTCTTACGAGCAGTACTTC.

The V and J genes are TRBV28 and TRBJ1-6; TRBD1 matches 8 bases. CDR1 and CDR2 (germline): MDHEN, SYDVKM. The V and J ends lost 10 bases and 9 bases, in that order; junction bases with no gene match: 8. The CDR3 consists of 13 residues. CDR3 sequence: CATRQGLGSPLHF. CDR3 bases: TGTGCCACCAGACAGGGGCTGGGTTCACCCCTCCACTTT.

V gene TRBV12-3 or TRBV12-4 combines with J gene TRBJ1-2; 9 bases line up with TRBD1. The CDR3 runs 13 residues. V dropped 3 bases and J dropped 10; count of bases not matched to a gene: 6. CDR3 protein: CASSFQLQGAYTF. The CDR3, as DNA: TGTGCCAGCAGTTTTCAGTTACAGGGGGCCTACACCTTC.

In DNA, the CDR3 is TGTGCCAGCAGTTCCTACAGGAGTACTAATGAAAAACTGTTTTTT. Its protein product is CASSSYRSTNEKLFF. This chain joins TRBV28 and TRBJ1-4; D might be TRBD1 (5 bases). Germline CDR1 reads MDHEN; CDR2 reads SYDVKM. The CDR3 is 15 residues long. Trimming left V 4 bases short and J 2 bases short, with 11 bases between.

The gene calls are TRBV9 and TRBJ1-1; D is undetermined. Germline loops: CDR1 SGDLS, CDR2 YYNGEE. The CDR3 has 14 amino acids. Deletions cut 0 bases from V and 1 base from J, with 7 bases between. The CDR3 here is CASSVDGSNTEAFF. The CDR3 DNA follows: TGTGCCAGCAGCGTAGACGGGTCGAACACTGAAGCTTTCTTT.

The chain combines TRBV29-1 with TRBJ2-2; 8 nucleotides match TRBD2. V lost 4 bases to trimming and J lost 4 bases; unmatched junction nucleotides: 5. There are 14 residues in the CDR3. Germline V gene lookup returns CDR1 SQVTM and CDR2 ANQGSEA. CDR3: CSVVGGASTGELFF. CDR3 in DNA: TGCAGCGTTGTCGGGGGGGCCTCCACCGGGGAGCTGTTTTTT.

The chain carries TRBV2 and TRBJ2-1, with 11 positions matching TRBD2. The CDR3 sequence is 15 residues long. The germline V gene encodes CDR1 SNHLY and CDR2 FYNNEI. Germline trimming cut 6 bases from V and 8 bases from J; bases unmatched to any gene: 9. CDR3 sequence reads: CASRKLAGVGDEQFF. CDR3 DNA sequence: TGTGCCAGCAGGAAACTAGCGGGAGTAGGGGATGAGCAGTTCTTC.

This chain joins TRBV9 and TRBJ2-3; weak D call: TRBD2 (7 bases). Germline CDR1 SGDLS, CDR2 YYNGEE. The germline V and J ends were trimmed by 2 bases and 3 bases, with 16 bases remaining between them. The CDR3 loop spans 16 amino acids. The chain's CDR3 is CASSVEGGLMTDTQYF. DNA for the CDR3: TGTGCCAGCAGCGTTGAGGGGGGGCTGATGACAGATACGCAGTATTTT. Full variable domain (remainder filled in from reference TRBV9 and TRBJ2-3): DSGVTQTPKHLITATGQRVTLRCSPRSGDLSVYWYQQSLDQGLQFLIQYYNGEERAKGNILERFSAQQFPDLHSELNLSSLELGDSALYFCASSVEGGLMTDTQYFGPGTRLTVL.

The CDR3 spells CASSIGRGGQPQHF. As DNA, the CDR3 is TGTGCCAGTAGTATCGGTAGGGGAGGACAGCCCCAGCATTTT. V is TRBV19 and J is TRBJ1-5; the D gene is possibly TRBD1 (5 bases). The germline CDR1 and CDR2 sequences are LNHDA and SQIVND (reference sequence). The CDR3 length is 14 residues. V lost 3 bases, J lost 7 bases, and 13 bases lay in between. Based on the CDR3 plus reference TRBV19 and TRBJ1-5, the full variable domain is DGGITQSPKYLFRKEGQNVTLSCEQNLNHDAMYWYRQDPGQGLRLIYYSQIVNDFQKGDIAEGYSVSREKKESFPLTVTSAQKNPTAFYLCASSIGRGGQPQHFGDGTRLSIL.

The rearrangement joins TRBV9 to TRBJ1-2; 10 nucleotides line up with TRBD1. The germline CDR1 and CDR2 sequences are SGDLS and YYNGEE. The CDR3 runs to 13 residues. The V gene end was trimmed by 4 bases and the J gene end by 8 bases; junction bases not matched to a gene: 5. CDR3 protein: CASSPGQGRGYTF. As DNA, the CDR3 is TGTGCCAGCAGCCCGGGACAGGGGCGAGGCTACACCTTC.

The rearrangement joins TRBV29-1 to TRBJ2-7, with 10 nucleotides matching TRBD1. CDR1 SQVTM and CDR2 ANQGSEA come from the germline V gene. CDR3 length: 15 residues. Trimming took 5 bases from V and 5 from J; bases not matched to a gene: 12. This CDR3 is CSVSSRDRGRHEQYF. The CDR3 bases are TGCAGCGTTTCTTCGAGGGACAGGGGACGACACGAGCAGTACTTC.